A single T cell receptor beta chain is shown here with its context. As yet, its antigen is unknown. At one of its ends the junction is not consistent with the germline gene, which may arise from a read error. In the PCR, 60 Vbeta and 13 Jbeta primers were used. How the authors handled the data: An analysis performed later counted about 80 million unique TCR beta chains (approximately 10 million of them shared). The data were produced by immunoSEQ multiplex PCR, yet TCRdb's version contains in-frame clones alone and is incomplete. V and J calls and clone size come straight from that table; D and trimming were deduced from the DNA. This sample yields about 120,000 clones, of which about 76% are seen a single time; approximately 30% belongs to the top ten. This sample is drawn from a study of cytomegalovirus exposure and HLA in healthy donors. Study outcomes and limitations: Prior analysis indicated that the majority of TCR beta V segments exhibited productivity approximately 90% or approximately 30% of the time.

There are 14 residues in the CDR3. Looked up from germline, CDR1 is SEHNR and CDR2 is FQNEAQ (reference sequence). The chain uses TRBV7-9 and TRBJ2-7; D is undetermined. Sequenced input: PBMCs. The TCR originated in a man aged 60-69 years in good health and CMV-seropositive. The DNA of the CDR3 is TGTTCCAGCAGCTTCTCTAGAACCACCTACGAGCAGTACTTC. It specifies CSSSFSRTTYEQYF.